Sequencing of this T cell receptor beta chain was carried out in a study of regulatory T cells in long-lasting Graves disease (dated by TCRdb to 2020 to 2023). As for the study more broadly: In the newly diagnosed Graves' disease group, patients had been taking antithyroid drugs for less than 3 months. TCR sequencing covered around 13 persistent and approximately 20 newly diagnosed Graves' disease patients, around 35 samples in total. Patients with persistent Graves' disease were compared with patients with newly diagnosed Graves' disease using TCR sequencing and RNA sequencing of peripheral blood. The study was registered as a clinical trial and conducted in China.

Broader findings and caveats from the paper: As a limitation, the authors acknowledged that the small sample size may reduce accuracy. Because the primary lesion, thyroid tissue, could not be accessed, the study looked at peripheral blood alone. Sequencing and analysis were restricted to the TCR beta chain. Lower TCR Shannon entropy and fewer highly expanded clones were observed in persistent Graves' disease patients than in newly diagnosed patients, which suggested clonal expansion. Persistent disease showed preferential use of TRBV28, TRBJ1-2 and TRBJ2-5, whereas newly diagnosed disease favored TRBV20-1 and TRBJ2-1. Persistent patients shared more public clonotypes among themselves (around 2,500) than newly diagnosed patients did (about 1,000).

As concerns this clonotype: No antigen is known for it. Base qualities are not recorded, but no much larger clone differs from it by a single base.

Sample time point, as interpreted from the label and publication: newly diagnosed GD, antithyroid drugs for less than 3 months. For both TCR sequencing and RNA sequencing, RNA was extracted from PBMCs in TRIzol. Graves' disease was diagnosed according to American Thyroid Association guidelines. Patients for the study were recruited at an endocrinology department in Xi'an, China. Each patient gave roughly 8.4 milliliters of peripheral blood, collected in an EDTA anticoagulant tube. Ficoll Paque Plus density gradient separation was used to isolate PBMCs, and no further T cell sorting was performed. An Agilent 2100 Bioanalyzer and agarose gel were used to check RNA quality, and a NanoDrop 2000 was used to measure RNA concentration. Library method: multiplex PCR. This sample was sequenced with an Illumina HiSeq 4000. iRepertoire HTBI primers and Arm-PCR amplification of CDR3 regions were used to construct TCR beta libraries. PCR products were gel purified before sequencing. Per the authors' processing: A total of 62 TRBV and 14 TRBJ segments were identified across samples and were used for gene usage analysis of CDR3 amino acid clonotypes. COPE and FqMerger were used to merge filtered high-quality paired reads into contigs. BLAST was used to align contigs to the IMGT TRBV, TRBD and TRBJ reference genes, and CDR3 was defined following IMGT. Clonotypes above 0.1% frequency were classified as highly expanded clones. Repertoire diversity was measured by Shannon entropy, and V-J evenness by the Gini coefficient. Clonotypes shared by more than one individual were considered public. The public reads were quality trimmed at Q25 with fastp and then assembled into clones with MiXCR by TCRdb, keeping productive beta chains. All rows with the same CDR3 protein become a single entry with the most common DNA and genes. The authors' filters were not applied to this entry. Counted in this sample were hundreds of thousands of distinct CDR3 sequences; under 20% of them appeared once. The ten top clones hold 18% of the sample.

CDR1 and CDR2, looked up from the germline V gene, are MNHNS and SASEGT. V loses 4 bases, J loses 3 bases, and the germline ends lie 7 bases apart. From its cysteine to its phenylalanine, the CDR3 spans 13 amino acids. The sequence is cut down to CDR3 DNA, 39 bases in frame from base 1. These data were also filed under a second study, of T cells in Graves' hyperthyroidism and ophthalmopathy. The second study, in turn, reports: Stable Graves' hyperthyroidism was defined as no progression to ophthalmopathy during 18 months of follow-up. Hyperthyroidism patients were aged 18 to 65 years and newly diagnosed, with disease duration of less than 2 months. Patients with uncontrolled infections, other autoimmune diseases, pregnancy or lactation were excluded. Diagnoses were based on clinical symptoms, serum thyroxine and TRAb, thyroid ultrasound and orbital computed tomography. A first-round RT-PCR of the TCR CDR3 used the HTBI primer set with the Qiagen OneStep RT-PCR kit. Most expanded thyroid clonotypes (frequency above 0.001) were also detected in blood, a finding suggesting that blood repertoires may reflect thyroid immune responses. A model built on a 13 V-J signature distinguished ophthalmopathy from stable hyperthyroidism, reaching around 87% sensitivity and around 82% specificity in cross-validation and 80%/75% in testing. In validation, the model predicted progression to ophthalmopathy with roughly 70% sensitivity and roughly 75% specificity, a median of approximately 6.7 months before onset. TCR V-J signatures able to tell the groups apart were searched for in a discovery cohort of approximately 95 patients, of whom under 45 had Graves' ophthalmopathy and about 60 had stable Graves' hyperthyroidism. Prospective prediction of ophthalmopathy was tested in an independent validation cohort of about 19 hyperthyroidism patients and 17 patients who later progressed to ophthalmopathy. The 100 discovery patients were divided at random into training and test sets in a 7:3 ratio. In more than 5 Graves' hyperthyroidism patients, the study also compared T-cell repertoires from thyroid tissue with T-cell repertoires from blood. Following sampling, methimazole starting at 30 mg daily was given to hyperthyroidism patients, and high-dose intravenous methylprednisolone was given to ophthalmopathy patients. Libraries were constructed in a second round of multiplex PCR, after which size selection and purification were performed. The libraries were sequenced on an Illumina HiSeq2000 using paired-end 100 bp reads. Raw data were processed with SOAPnuke, discarding reads with adapters, uncalled bases, mean Phred below 15, or no exact constant-primer or identifier match. High-quality paired reads were merged using COPE v1.2.5, and each unique nucleotide sequence was defined as a clonotype. MiTCR v1.1 was used to align the clonotypes against IMGT TRBV, TRBD and TRBJ reference segments. Analysis was restricted to V-J combinations with a frequency above 0.0001, which covered roughly 99% of repertoires. A TCS score was defined as the ratio of F50 (clonal expansion) to E x V (chaos), with BLOSUM62-based TCRdist applied between CDR3 peptides within each V-J. Welch's t-statistics and random forest reduced roughly 530 V-J features to 10 to 15, which were used in a naive Bayes classifier (R e1071). Sample size was not statistically predetermined, and blinding of investigators to group allocation was not performed. TCR Vbeta CDR3 sequencing of approximately 140 peripheral blood samples (43 ophthalmopathy, under 80 hyperthyroidism and some 17 progressor patients) is reported in the paper.

Sequenced here: peripheral blood mononuclear cells (PBMCs), sampled at new diagnosis, from a patient treated with antithyroid drugs. The sequence was collected from a woman aged 25-40 years with Graves disease. Donor details come from another sample of the same person, matched by shared clones. Recombination joined TRBV6-1 with TRBJ1-3; a confident D gene designation cannot be given. The sequenced DNA: TGTGCCAGCAGTGTCGCCGGTGGAAACACCATATATTTT. This encodes CASSVAGGNTIYF.